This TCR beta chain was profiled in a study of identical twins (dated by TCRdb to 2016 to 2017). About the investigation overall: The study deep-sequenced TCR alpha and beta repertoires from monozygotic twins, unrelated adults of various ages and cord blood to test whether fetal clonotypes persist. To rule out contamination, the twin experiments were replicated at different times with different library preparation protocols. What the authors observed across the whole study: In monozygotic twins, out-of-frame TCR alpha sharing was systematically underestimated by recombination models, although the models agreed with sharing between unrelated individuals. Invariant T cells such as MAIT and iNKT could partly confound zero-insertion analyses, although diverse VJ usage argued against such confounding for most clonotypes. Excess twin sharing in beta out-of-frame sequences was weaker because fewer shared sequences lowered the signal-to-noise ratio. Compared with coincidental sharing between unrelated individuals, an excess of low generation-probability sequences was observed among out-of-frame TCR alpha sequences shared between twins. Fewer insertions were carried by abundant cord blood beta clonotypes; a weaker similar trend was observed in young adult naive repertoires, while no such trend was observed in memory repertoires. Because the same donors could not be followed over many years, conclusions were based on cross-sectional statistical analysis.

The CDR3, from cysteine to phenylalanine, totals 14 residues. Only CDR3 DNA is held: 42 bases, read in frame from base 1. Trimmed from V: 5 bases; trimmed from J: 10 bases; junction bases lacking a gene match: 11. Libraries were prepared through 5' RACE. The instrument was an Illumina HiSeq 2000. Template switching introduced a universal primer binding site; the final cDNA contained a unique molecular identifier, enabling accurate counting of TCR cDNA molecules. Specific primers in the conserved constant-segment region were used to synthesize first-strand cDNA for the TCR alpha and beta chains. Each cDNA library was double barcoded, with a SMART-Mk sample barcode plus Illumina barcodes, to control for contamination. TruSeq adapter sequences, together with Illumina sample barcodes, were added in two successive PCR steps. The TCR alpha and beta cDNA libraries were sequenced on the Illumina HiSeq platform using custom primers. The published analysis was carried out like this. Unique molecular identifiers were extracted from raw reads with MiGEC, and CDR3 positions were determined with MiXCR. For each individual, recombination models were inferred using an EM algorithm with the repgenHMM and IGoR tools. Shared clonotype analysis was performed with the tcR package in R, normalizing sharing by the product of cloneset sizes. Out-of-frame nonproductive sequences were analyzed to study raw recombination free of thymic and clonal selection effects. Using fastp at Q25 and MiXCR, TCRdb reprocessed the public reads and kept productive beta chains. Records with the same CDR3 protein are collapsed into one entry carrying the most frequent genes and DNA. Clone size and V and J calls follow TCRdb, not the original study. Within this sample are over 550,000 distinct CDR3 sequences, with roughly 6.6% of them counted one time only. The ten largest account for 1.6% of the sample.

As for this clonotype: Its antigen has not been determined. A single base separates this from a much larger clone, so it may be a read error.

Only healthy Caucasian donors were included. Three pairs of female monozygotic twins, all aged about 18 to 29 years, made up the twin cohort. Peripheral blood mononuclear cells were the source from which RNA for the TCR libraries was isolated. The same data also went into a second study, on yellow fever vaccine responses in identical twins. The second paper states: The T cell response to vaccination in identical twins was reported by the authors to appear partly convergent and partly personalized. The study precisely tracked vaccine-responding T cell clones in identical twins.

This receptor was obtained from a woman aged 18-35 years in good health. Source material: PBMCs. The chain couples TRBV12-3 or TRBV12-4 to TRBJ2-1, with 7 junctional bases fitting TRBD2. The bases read TGTGCCAGCAGTCTTGTTAACGGGGAGGGAGAGCAGTTCTTC. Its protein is CASSLVNGEGEQFF.